This record covers a single T cell receptor beta chain. This sample is part of a study of T cell responses to AZD1222 COVID-19 vaccine. The CDR3 sequence is 14 residues long. V was trimmed by 4 bases and J by 4 bases, leaving 12 bases between them. Germline loops: CDR1 MNHEY, CDR2 SMNVEV (reference sequence). TCRdb's copy holds only in-frame clones and misses some; the assay was immunoSEQ multiplex PCR. The table has about 130,000 clones, approximately 84% seen once. Here the sequenced sample was peripheral blood, taken on day 0 of AZD1222 vaccination. This chain links TRBV27 with TRBJ2-3; D may be TRBD1 (6 bases). The receptor was isolated from an adult in good health. CDR3 in amino acids: CASSSGVVADTQYF. CDR3 DNA: TGTGCCAGCAGTTCAGGGGTAGTCGCAGATACGCAGTATTTT.